The source of this T cell receptor (beta chain) is a study of OX40 agonist ivuxolimab in advanced cancers. Study-level background: Eligibility rules accepted prior anti-PD-1, anti-PD-L1 or anti-CTLA-4 therapy, and around 38% had some.

Assay: immunoSEQ multiplex PCR; the TCRdb copy retains only in-frame clones and omits some. There are about 59,000 clones in the sample; around 92% occur only once, and around 19% lies in the top ten. Per germline, CDR1 MNHGY and CDR2 SVAAGI. This CDR3 has 17 residues. J was trimmed by 2 bases and V by 7 bases; bases with no gene match: 11. Overall study results and limits: The CD4+ and CD8+ T cells in the blood had expanded clonally by week 6 at 0.1 to 3.0 mg/kg.

Remarks on this clone: Its cognate antigen is unknown.

The sequences come from CD4+ or CD8+ T cells sorted from blood, collected in a trial of the OX40 agonist ivuxolimab. The receptor's source is an adult with an advanced solid tumor such as melanoma, head and neck, liver or kidney cancer. The chain recombines TRBV6-9 with TRBJ2-1, with 10 bases aligning to TRBD2. This chain's CDR3 is CASTHQEREGPYNEQFF. The DNA of the CDR3 is TGTGCCAGCACCCACCAGGAGCGGGAGGGCCCCTACAATGAGCAGTTCTTC.